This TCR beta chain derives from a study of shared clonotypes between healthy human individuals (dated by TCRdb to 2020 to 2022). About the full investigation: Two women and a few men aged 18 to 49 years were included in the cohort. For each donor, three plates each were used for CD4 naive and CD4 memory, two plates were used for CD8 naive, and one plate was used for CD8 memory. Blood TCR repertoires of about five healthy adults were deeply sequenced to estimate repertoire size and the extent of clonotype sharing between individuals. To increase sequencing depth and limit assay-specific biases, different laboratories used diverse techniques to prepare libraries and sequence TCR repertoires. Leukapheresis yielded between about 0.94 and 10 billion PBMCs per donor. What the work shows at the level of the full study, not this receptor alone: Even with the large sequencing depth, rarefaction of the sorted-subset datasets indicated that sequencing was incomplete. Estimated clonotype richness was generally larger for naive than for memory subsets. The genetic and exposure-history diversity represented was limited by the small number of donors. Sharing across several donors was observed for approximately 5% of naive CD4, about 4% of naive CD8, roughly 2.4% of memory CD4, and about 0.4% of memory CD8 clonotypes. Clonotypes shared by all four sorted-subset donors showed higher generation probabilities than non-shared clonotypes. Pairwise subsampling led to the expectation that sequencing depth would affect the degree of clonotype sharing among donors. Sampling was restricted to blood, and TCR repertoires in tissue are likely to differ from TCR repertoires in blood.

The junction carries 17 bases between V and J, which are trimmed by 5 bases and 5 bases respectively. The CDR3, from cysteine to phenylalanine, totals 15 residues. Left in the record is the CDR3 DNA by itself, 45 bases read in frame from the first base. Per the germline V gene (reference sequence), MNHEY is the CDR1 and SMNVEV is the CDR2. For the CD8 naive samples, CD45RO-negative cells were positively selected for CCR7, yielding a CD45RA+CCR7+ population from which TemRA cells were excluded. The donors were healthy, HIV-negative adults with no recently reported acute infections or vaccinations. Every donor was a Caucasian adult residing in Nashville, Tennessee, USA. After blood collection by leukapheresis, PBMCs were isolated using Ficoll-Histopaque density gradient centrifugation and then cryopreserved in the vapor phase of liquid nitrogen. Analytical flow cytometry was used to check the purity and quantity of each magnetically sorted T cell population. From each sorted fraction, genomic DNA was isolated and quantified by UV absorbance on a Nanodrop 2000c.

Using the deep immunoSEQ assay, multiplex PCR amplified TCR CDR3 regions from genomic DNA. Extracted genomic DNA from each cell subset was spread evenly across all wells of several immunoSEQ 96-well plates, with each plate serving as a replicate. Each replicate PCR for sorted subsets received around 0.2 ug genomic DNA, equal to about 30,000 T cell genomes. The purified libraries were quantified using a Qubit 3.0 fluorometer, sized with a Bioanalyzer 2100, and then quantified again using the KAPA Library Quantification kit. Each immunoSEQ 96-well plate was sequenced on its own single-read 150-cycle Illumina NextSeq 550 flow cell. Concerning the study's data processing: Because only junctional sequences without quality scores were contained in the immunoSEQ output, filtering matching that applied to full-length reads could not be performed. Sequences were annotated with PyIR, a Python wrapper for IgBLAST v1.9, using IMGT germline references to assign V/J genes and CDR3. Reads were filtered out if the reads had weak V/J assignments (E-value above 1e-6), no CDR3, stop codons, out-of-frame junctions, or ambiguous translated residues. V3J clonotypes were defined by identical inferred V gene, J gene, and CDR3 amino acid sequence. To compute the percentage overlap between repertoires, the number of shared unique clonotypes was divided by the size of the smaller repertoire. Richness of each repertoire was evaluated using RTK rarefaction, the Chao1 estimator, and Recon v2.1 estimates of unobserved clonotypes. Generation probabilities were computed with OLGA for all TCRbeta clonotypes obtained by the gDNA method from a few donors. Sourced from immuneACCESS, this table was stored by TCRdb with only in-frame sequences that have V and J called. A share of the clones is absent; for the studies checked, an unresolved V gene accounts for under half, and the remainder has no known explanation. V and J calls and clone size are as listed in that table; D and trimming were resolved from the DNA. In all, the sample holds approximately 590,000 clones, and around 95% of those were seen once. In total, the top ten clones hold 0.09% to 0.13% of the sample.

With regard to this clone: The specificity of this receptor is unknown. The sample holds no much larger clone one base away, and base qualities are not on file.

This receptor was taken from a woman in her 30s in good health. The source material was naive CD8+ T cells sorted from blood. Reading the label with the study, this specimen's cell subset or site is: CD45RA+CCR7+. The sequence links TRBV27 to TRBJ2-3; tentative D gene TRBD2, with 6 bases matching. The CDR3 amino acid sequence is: CASSNRLALLDTQYF. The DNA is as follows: TGTGCCAGCAGTAACAGGCTAGCGCTCTTAGATACGCAGTATTTT.